This T cell receptor (beta chain) emerged from a study of blood T cell repertoires in COVID-19. About the study: The origin of the acute and convalescent COVID-19 samples was the United States, Italy and Spain.

V shed 4 bases and J shed 5 bases, with 16 bases lying between them. Per germline, CDR1 SGDLS and CDR2 YYNGEE. The CDR3 covers 15 residues. Clones were sequenced by immunoSEQ multiplex PCR, and TCRdb holds only the in-frame ones, with some missing. The data hold 90,000 to 130,000 clones, with 70% to 90% observed a single time. The sequencing input was peripheral blood. The chain recombines TRBV9 with TRBJ2-1; TRBD2 might be the D (5 bases). This receptor was obtained from a human donor in a cohort sampled during active COVID-19. CDR3 sequence (DNA): TGTGCCAGCAGCTTCCCCCTCGGGGTCCACAATGAGCAGTTCTTC. Protein: CASSFPLGVHNEQFF.